This TCR beta chain was profiled in a study of shared clonotypes between healthy human individuals. TCRdb's table, derived via immunoSEQ multiplex PCR, lists solely in-frame clones and lacks some. Counted here are roughly 2,500,000 clones, roughly 93% occurring once; the ten biggest clones make up 0.36%. The CDR3 contains 13 residues. Germline CDR1 is SNHLY and CDR2 is FYNNEI. Trimming removed 5 bases from V and 0 bases from J, with 7 bases in between. With respect to this clone: Its antigen is as yet unknown.

General study results and limits: Larger estimated richness was generally recorded for naive subsets relative to memory subsets.

The chain recombines TRBV2 with TRBJ1-1; D ambiguous. The sequencing input was naive CD4+ T cells from PBMCs. As for subset: CD45RA+ positively selected. This TCR was sampled from a man aged 18 to 35 in good health. Some clones in this sample may be carry-over from other donors' samples. DNA of the CDR3: TGTGCCAGCAGTCAGAACATGAACACTGAAGCTTTCTTT. Encoded protein: CASSQNMNTEAFF.